These T cell receptor beta chains were read from a single sample in a study of STAT5B mutations in CD4+ large granular lymphocyte leukemia. The assay was immunoSEQ multiplex PCR, and TCRdb's table has in-frame clones only and misses some. The sample lists 30,000 to 40,000 clones, about 91% occurring once. Material for sequencing was CD4+ T cells from blood buffy coats. These receptors were collected from a human donor in good health. Both conserved end residues are part of each CDR3. Each record gives: J gene, V gene, D gene, clone size, CDR3 length, CDR3 protein, CDR3 DNA. A D gene is named only where the DNA matches it firmly. Some rows have no size entry. The others give once, few or many, or a class for an expanded clone.

TRBJ2-1,TRBV7-2,TRBD2,few,16,CASSLLSGTVVNEQFF,TGTGCCAGCAGCTTACTCAGCGGGACCGTTGTGAATGAGCAGTTCTTC
TRBJ1-4,TRBV18,.,.,13,CASSPRTDEKLFF,TGTGCCAGCTCACCCCGGACCGATGAAAAACTGTTTTTT
TRBJ1-2,TRBV18,.,.,15,CASSPAPSGTFGYTF,TGTGCCAGCTCACCAGCGCCTTCCGGGACATTTGGCTACACCTTC
TRBJ1-5,TRBV10-2,.,.,12,CASSEPGQPQHF,TGCGCCAGCAGTGAACCGGGTCAGCCCCAGCATTTT
TRBJ2-3,TRBV7-2,.,.,16,CASSHWGGRGTDTQYF,TGTGCCAGCAGCCACTGGGGGGGGCGGGGTACAGATACGCAGTATTTT
TRBJ1-1,TRBV10-3,TRBD1,.,14,CAISRTGAGTEAFF,TGTGCCATCAGCCGGACAGGGGCAGGCACTGAAGCTTTCTTT
TRBJ2-1,TRBV15,.,.,14,CATSRDRLGTEQFF,TGTGCCACCAGCAGAGATAGGTTGGGGACCGAGCAGTTCTTC
TRBJ1-2,TRBV5-8,.,.,12,CASTGRNYGYTF,TGTGCCAGCACGGGGAGGAACTATGGCTACACCTTC
TRBJ2-7,TRBV18,.,.,14,CASSPPQGSYEQYF,TGTGCCAGCTCACCGCCCCAGGGCTCCTACGAGCAGTACTTC
TRBJ2-7,TRBV6-6,.,.,13,CASSPDGVGEQYF,TGTGCCAGCAGCCCCGATGGGGTAGGCGAGCAGTACTTC
TRBJ2-3,TRBV10-3,TRBD2,.,15,CAISGLAGGTDTQYF,TGTGCCATCAGTGGACTAGCGGGAGGTACAGATACGCAGTATTTT
TRBJ2-3,TRBV9,.,.,16,CASSFGGAGAADTQYF,TGTGCCAGCAGCTTCGGGGGAGCAGGAGCGGCAGATACGCAGTATTTT
TRBJ2-1,TRBV6-5,.,few,12,CASRDGHNEQFF,TGTGCCAGCAGGGACGGACATAATGAGCAGTTCTTC
TRBJ1-1,TRBV6-6,.,.,13,CASTVGTNTEAFF,TGTGCCAGCACAGTCGGGACGAACACTGAAGCTTTCTTT
TRBJ2-2,TRBV5-1,TRBD1,.,17,CASSLEQGVWDSGELFF,TGCGCCAGCAGCTTGGAACAGGGGGTTTGGGATTCCGGGGAGCTGTTTTTT
TRBJ2-1,TRBV4-3,TRBD2,.,16,CASSQERGRADNEQFF,TGCGCCAGCAGCCAAGAGCGCGGGAGGGCCGACAATGAGCAGTTCTTC
TRBJ2-6,TRBV18,.,.,18,CASSPVAGNFPGANVLTF,TGTGCCAGCTCACCGGTTGCAGGGAACTTCCCTGGGGCCAACGTCCTGACTTTC
TRBJ1-2,TRBV7-9,.,few,11,CASSLRLGYTF,TGTGCCAGCAGCCTACGATTGGGCTACACCTTC
TRBJ1-4,TRBV7-9,.,.,12,CASSLGGGKLFF,TGTGCCAGCAGCTTAGGCGGAGGAAAACTGTTTTTT
TRBJ2-2,TRBV4-3,.,.,16,CASSQTAGPNTGELFF,TGCGCCAGCAGCCAAACGGCGGGACCGAACACCGGGGAGCTGTTTTTT
TRBJ1-3,TRBV28,.,.,16,CASSPWDTTSGNTIYF,TGTGCCAGCAGTCCCTGGGACACCACCTCTGGAAACACCATATATTTT
TRBJ2-3,TRBV20-1,.,once,10,CSAGRDTQYF,TGCAGTGCCGGGCGCGATACGCAGTATTTT
TRBJ2-2,TRBV18,.,few,15,CASSPTGRRTGELFF,TGTGCCAGCTCACCGACAGGGAGGAGGACCGGGGAGCTGTTTTTT
TRBJ1-1,TRBV11-3,.,.,15,CASSWWERSNTEAFF,TGTGCCAGCAGCTGGTGGGAACGATCGAACACTGAAGCTTTCTTT
TRBJ1-3,TRBV7-9,.,.,14,CASSRPYYGNTIYF,TGTGCCAGCAGCCGCCCGTATTACGGAAACACCATATATTTT
TRBJ2-1,TRBV30,TRBD2,.,16,CAWSPLAGEAYNEQFF,TGTGCCTGGAGTCCGCTAGCGGGAGAAGCTTACAATGAGCAGTTCTTC
TRBJ2-1,TRBV10-1,TRBD1,.,14,CASSKGQGSDEQFF,TGCGCCAGCAGTAAGGGACAGGGGAGCGATGAGCAGTTCTTC
TRBJ1-4,TRBV5-4,TRBD1,.,15,CASSARDRGEGKLFF,TGTGCCAGCAGCGCAAGGGACAGGGGGGAGGGAAAACTGTTTTTT
TRBJ2-7,TRBV5-4,.,.,15,CASSHPRGKGYEQYF,TGTGCCAGCAGCCATCCGCGGGGCAAGGGATACGAGCAGTACTTC
TRBJ1-6,TRBV2,.,.,12,CASSGDNSPLHF,TGTGCCAGCAGTGGAGATAATTCACCCCTCCACTTT
TRBJ1-1,TRBV5-1,.,.,13,CASSVDSGTEAFF,TGCGCCAGCAGCGTGGACAGCGGGACTGAAGCTTTCTTT